Below, one T cell receptor (beta chain) is given with its context. The data belong to a study of T cells after somatic rescue of genetic block. Germline CDR1 and CDR2: MNHEY and SVGAGI. The CDR3 has 11 residues. Trimming shortened V by 4 bases and J by 5 bases, and 4 bases separated the two germline ends. Libraries were prepared by immunoSEQ multiplex PCR; TCRdb keeps only in-frame clonotypes and omits some of them. The repertoire holds about 110,000 clones, with about 89% as singletons. The source material was peripheral blood mononuclear cells (PBMCs). The origin of this receptor is a woman between 18 and 29 years old. The chain carries TRBV6-5 and TRBJ2-3; D gene uncertain. CDR3 coding DNA: TGTGCCAGCAGTTTTCTAGATACGCAGTATTTT. This encodes CASSFLDTQYF.